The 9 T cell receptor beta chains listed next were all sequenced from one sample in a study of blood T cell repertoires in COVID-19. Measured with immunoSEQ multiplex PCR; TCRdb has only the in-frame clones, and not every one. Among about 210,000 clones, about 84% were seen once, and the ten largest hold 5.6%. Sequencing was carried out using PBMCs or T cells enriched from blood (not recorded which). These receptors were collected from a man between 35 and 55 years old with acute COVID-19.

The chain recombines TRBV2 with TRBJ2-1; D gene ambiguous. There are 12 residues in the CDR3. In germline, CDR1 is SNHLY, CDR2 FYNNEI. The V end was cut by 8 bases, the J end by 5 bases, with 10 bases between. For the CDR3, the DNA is TGTGCCAGCTCTGGGCTCGACAATGAGCAGTTCTTC. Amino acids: CASSGLDNEQFF.

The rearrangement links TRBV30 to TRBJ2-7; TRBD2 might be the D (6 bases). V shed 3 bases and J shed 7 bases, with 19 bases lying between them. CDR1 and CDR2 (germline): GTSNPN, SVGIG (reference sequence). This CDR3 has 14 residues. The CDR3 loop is CAWRLTGGRWEQYF. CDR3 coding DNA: TGTGCCTGGAGATTGACCGGGGGACGATGGGAGCAGTACTTC.

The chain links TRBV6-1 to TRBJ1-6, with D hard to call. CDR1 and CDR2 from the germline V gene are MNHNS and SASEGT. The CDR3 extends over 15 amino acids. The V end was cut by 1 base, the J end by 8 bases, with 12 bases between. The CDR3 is CASSEEDGDYSPLHF. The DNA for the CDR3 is TGTGCCAGCAGTGAAGAAGACGGGGATTATTCACCCCTCCACTTT.

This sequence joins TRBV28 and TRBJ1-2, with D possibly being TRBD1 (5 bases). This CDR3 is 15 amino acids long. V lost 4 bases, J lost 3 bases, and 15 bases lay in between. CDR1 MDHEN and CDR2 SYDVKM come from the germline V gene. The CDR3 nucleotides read TGTGCCAGCAGTTACCCCGACGCAGGGTACTATGGCTACACCTTC. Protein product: CASSYPDAGYYGYTF.

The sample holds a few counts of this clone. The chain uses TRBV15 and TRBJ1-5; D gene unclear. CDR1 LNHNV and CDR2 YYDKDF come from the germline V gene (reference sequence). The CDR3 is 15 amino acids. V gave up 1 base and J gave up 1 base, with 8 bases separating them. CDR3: CATSRGGGSNQPQHF. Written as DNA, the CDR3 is TGTGCCACCAGCAGAGGAGGCGGAAGCAATCAGCCCCAGCATTTT.

CDR3 DNA sequence: TGTGCCAGCAGCCACGGGACAGGGCAGAACACTGAAGCTTTCTTT. Protein sequence: CASSHGTGQNTEAFF. The genes are TRBV3-1 (or the pseudogene TRBV3-2) and TRBJ1-1, with 9 bases lining up with TRBD1. This CDR3 comprises 15 residues. V shed 3 bases, J shed 1 base, and the junction held 3 bases outside the gene matches. Per germline, CDR1 LGHDT and CDR2 YNNKEL (reference sequence).

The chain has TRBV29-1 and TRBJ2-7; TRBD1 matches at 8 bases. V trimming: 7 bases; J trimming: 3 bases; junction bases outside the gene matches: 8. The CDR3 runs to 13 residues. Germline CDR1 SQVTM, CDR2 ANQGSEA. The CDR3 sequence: CSGSGTGDYEQYF. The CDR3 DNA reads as TGCAGCGGATCCGGGACAGGCGACTACGAGCAGTACTTC.

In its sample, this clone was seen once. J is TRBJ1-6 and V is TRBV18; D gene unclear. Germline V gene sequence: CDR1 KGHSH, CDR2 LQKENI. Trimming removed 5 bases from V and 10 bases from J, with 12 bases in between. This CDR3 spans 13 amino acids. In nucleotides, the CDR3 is TGTGCCAGCTCAGGCGGGCAAAGGTCACCCCTCCACTTT. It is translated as CASSGGQRSPLHF.

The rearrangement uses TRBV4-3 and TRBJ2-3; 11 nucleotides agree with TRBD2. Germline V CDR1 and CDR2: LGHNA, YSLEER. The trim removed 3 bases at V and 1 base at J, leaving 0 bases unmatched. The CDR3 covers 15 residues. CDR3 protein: CASSQTSGGTDTQYF. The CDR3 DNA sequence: TGCGCCAGCAGCCAGACTAGCGGGGGCACAGATACGCAGTATTTT.